This is a list of T cell receptor beta chains from one sample in a study of blood T cell repertoires in COVID-19. Using immunoSEQ multiplex PCR, the repertoire was profiled, and TCRdb retains in-frame clones only, with some absent. There are 60,000 to 90,000 clones in the sample; around nine tenths occur only once, and nearly 5% lies in the top ten. Sequencing used peripheral blood. Every receptor here comes from a woman aged 80 or older with active or convalescent COVID-19. Both conserved end residues are part of each CDR3. D genes are given only for firm matches. Expanded clones are given a class, and other clones once, few, many or no size at all.

v_call,d_call,j_call,clone_size,cdr3_nt,cdr3_aa
TRBV12-3/TRBV12-4,.,TRBJ1-3,.,TGTGCCAGCAGCCTCCTCTCTGGAAACACCATATATTTT,CASSLLSGNTIYF
TRBV29-1,TRBD1,TRBJ2-4,.,TGCAGCGTGACCTTTGCCGGGACAGGGGCAAACATTCAGTACTTC,CSVTFAGTGANIQYF
TRBV12-3/TRBV12-4,.,TRBJ2-5,once,TGTGCCAGCAGTCCCTCACGTGGGCAGACCCAGTACTTC,CASSPSRGQTQYF
TRBV4-3,.,TRBJ1-6,.,TGCGCCAGCAGCCAAGACTCGGTTGGGCCTTCAAATTCACCCCTCCACTTT,CASSQDSVGPSNSPLHF
TRBV21-1,.,TRBJ2-7,.,TGTGCCAGCAACCCGGACAGCCGCAGGTCCTACGAGCAGTACTTC,CASNPDSRRSYEQYF
TRBV7-3,.,TRBJ2-3,.,TGTGCCAGCAGCTTATCGGGGAGTACAGATACGCAGTATTTT,CASSLSGSTDTQYF
TRBV6-1,TRBD1,TRBJ1-1,.,TGTGCCAGCAGTGAAGCATCAGGGGGTGGGGTAATGGCTTTCTTT,CASSEASGGGVMAFF
TRBV27,.,TRBJ1-6,.,TGTGCCAGCGGAGGACGGCGCCGGGATTCACCCCTCCACTTT,CASGGRRRDSPLHF
TRBV5-1,.,TRBJ2-1,.,TGCGCCAGCAGCTTGGCGGGAGAGATCTACAATGAGCAGTTCTTC,CASSLAGEIYNEQFF
TRBV18,TRBD1,TRBJ1-2,.,TGTGCCAGCTCACCACAGGGACAGGGGTATGGCTACACCTTC,CASSPQGQGYGYTF
TRBV2,.,TRBJ2-3,.,TGTGCCAGCCGGTTCCTGGCAGGGCCTAGCACAGATACGCAGTATTTT,CASRFLAGPSTDTQYF
TRBV4-1,TRBD1,TRBJ2-2,.,TGCGCCAGCAGCCTCCGACAGGGTGGCGGGGAGCTGTTTTTT,CASSLRQGGGELFF
TRBV2,TRBD1,TRBJ1-1,.,TGTGCCAGCACCAATGGGGACAGGGGAGGGACTGAAGCTTTCTTT,CASTNGDRGGTEAFF
TRBV12-3/TRBV12-4,.,TRBJ2-5,.,TGTGCCAGCAGTGGTAGAAGTGAGACCCAGTACTTC,CASSGRSETQYF
TRBV9,TRBD1,TRBJ1-1,few,TGTGCCAGCAGCTCATCAGGGGGCCCGAACACTGAAGCTTTCTTT,CASSSSGGPNTEAFF
TRBV30,.,TRBJ1-4,.,TGTGCCTGGAGTGCCCTCCCCACATCGGGGGGGGAAAAACTGTTTTTT,CAWSALPTSGGEKLFF
TRBV27,.,TRBJ1-2,.,TGTGCCAGCAGACATTCATTGAACTATGGCTACACCTTC,CASRHSLNYGYTF
TRBV19,.,TRBJ1-2,.,TGTGCCAGTAGTATAACTTTTGTAGGGGCGGACTATGGCTACACCTTC,CASSITFVGADYGYTF
TRBV28,TRBD1,TRBJ2-7,.,TGTGCCAGCAGTTTACCCCGACAGGGTCAGTACTTC,CASSLPRQGQYF
TRBV7-8,TRBD2,TRBJ2-3,.,TGTGCCAGCAGCCATCCGGGACTAGCGCAGTATTTT,CASSHPGLAQYF
TRBV29-1,TRBD1,TRBJ1-2,.,TGCAGCGTTGACCGGGACAGGGGGAACTATGGCTACACCTTC,CSVDRDRGNYGYTF
TRBV28,TRBD1,TRBJ1-1,once,TGTGCCAGCAGTTTGTCGACAGGGAGCGTCTTCTTT,CASSLSTGSVFF
TRBV28,TRBD1,TRBJ2-7,.,TGTGCCAGCAGTTTGCCGGACAGGGGTTCCTACGAGCAGTACTTC,CASSLPDRGSYEQYF
TRBV5-6,.,TRBJ1-4,.,TGTGCCAGCAGCTTTAGCGGGGCCGAAAAACTGTTTTTT,CASSFSGAEKLFF
TRBV19,TRBD1,TRBJ2-6,.,TGTGCCAGTAGTATAGATGGGACAGGGGTGATCTCTGGGGCCAACGTCCTGACTTTC,CASSIDGTGVISGANVLTF
TRBV3-1/TRBV3-2,TRBD2,TRBJ2-2,.,TGTGCCAGCAGCCAAGACGAAGGGACTAGCGGGAGAGATCTCACCGGGGAGCTGTTTTTT,CASSQDEGTSGRDLTGELFF
TRBV18,TRBD1,TRBJ2-5,.,TGTGCCAGCTCACCGGCCGGTAACAGGGGGGAGACCCAGTACTTC,CASSPAGNRGETQYF
TRBV2,.,TRBJ2-2,few,TGTGCCAGCAATAGGGGAAGCGGGGAGCTGTTTTTT,CASNRGSGELFF
TRBV5-1,TRBD1,TRBJ2-1,once,TGCGCCAGCAGCTTGGGCCGGGACAGGGTGGCCAATGAGCAGTTCTTC,CASSLGRDRVANEQFF
TRBV28,.,TRBJ1-5,.,TGTGCCAGCGGTGGGGCGGGGGGATATCAGCCCCAGCATTTT,CASGGAGGYQPQHF
TRBV10-3,TRBD1,TRBJ1-2,.,TGTGCCATCAGTGAGGGGACAGGGTATGGCTACACCTTC,CAISEGTGYGYTF
TRBV24-1,.,TRBJ1-1,.,TGTGCCACCAGTGATTTGCGCGCAATGAACACTGAAGCTTTCTTT,CATSDLRAMNTEAFF
TRBV19,TRBD1,TRBJ1-1,.,TGTGCCAGTAGTATTCGGACAGGGGTCGGGGACACTGAAGCTTTCTTT,CASSIRTGVGDTEAFF
TRBV3-1/TRBV3-2,TRBD1,TRBJ2-5,once,TGTGCCAGCAGCGTACGGGACAGGGTTCAAGAGACCCAGTACTTC,CASSVRDRVQETQYF
TRBV9,TRBD2,TRBJ2-3,.,TGTGCCAGCAGCCCCGAGTATGGCGGGGGGGATACGCAGTATTTT,CASSPEYGGGDTQYF
TRBV9,.,TRBJ2-3,.,TGTGCCAGCAGCGTAGGGGGTAGCGGACTCACAGATACGCAGTATTTT,CASSVGGSGLTDTQYF
TRBV3-1/TRBV3-2,TRBD1,TRBJ2-2,once,TGTGCCAGCAGTTGGACAGGGGGGACCGGGGAGCTGTTTTTT,CASSWTGGTGELFF